A selection of T cell receptor beta chains follows, all from one sample in a study of T cell responses to AZD1222 COVID-19 vaccine. The repertoire was sequenced with immunoSEQ multiplex PCR; TCRdb's copy has only in-frame clones and lacks some. The profile shows around 120,000 clones, approximately 94% of them singletons. The sequencing here drew on peripheral blood, taken 28 days after the second AZD1222 dose. Receptor source: an adult who received the AZD1222 COVID-19 vaccine. CDR3s include the opening cysteine and the closing phenylalanine or tryptophan. Some rows have no size entry. The others give once, few or many, or a class for an expanded clone.

v_call,clone_size,cdr3_aa
TRBV29-1,-,CSAIGTGLYGYTF
TRBV7-4,-,CASSLKTLNYGYTF
TRBV3-1/TRBV3-2,-,CASSQTPPYWGGGYTF
TRBV10-3,-,CAITEQGATYGYTF
TRBV9,-,CASSITAGQGASGTDTQYF
TRBV4-1,few,CASSQEAGVGYYEQFF
TRBV7-6,few,CASSLAWDRGQDEQFF
TRBV5-6,-,CASSLARLFGQPQETQYF
TRBV7-9,-,CASSLGGSGVDTQYF
TRBV6-6,-,CASSYARQSSSYEQYF
TRBV19,-,CASSMTGSYEQYF
TRBV6-5,-,CASSYSWGDNTEAFF
TRBV28,-,CASSSSVYTGELFF
TRBV4-2,-,CASSPNSHVGDQPQHF
TRBV7-8,-,CASSLAGSYNSPLHF
TRBV5-1,-,CASSSGTGEGETQYF
TRBV29-1,once,CNLTGETYEQYF
TRBV7-2,-,CASSLGGRGTDTQYF
TRBV7-2,-,CASSPPRGGDTEAFF
TRBV4-3,-,CASSQDGVGGGYTF
TRBV18,-,CASSPSPQETQYF
TRBV5-6,-,CASSVNRGLTDTQYF
TRBV5-4,-,CASSSGLAEAVNEQFF
TRBV5-1,-,CASSSEGAGETQYF
TRBV19,-,CASSTRDTSGNTIYF
TRBV7-7,-,CASSLDIDTEAFF
TRBV27,once,CASSLTLGHYEQYF
TRBV6-6,-,CASRTRDTLGYTF
TRBV6-5,-,CASSYFGGGTGELFF
TRBV4-3,-,CASSHGDSGVNIQYF
TRBV6-5,-,CASREGLAHHEQYF
TRBV2,once,CASSPHGDRPEAFF
TRBV19,-,CASSIGGSEQYF
TRBV5-1,-,CASSPGRLAGSDEQFF
TRBV6-2/TRBV6-3,-,CASSYSSSGLGPDYGYTF